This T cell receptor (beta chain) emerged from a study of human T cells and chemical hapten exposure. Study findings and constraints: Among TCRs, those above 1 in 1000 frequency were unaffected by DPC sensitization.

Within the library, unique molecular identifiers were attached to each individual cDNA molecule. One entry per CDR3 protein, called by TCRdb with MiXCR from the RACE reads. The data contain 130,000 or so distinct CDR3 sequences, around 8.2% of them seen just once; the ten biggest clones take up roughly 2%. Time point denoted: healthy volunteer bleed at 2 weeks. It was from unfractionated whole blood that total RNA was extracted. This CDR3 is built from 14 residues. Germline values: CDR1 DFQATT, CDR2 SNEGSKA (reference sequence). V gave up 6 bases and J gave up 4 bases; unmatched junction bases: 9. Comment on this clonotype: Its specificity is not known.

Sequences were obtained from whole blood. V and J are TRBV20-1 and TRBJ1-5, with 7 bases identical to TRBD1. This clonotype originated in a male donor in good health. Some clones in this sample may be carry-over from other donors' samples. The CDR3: CSAIPGTANQPQHF. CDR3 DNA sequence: TGCAGTGCAATCCCCGGGACAGCTAATCAGCCCCAGCATTTT.